Listed here are 18 T cell receptor beta chains from one sample, sequenced in a study of T-cell reconstitution after alpha-beta-depleted transplantation in children (dated by TCRdb to the mid-2010s). Library preparation used PCR. TCRdb names Illumina HiSeq 2500 as the instrument used. To normalize quantification of the TCRbeta repertoire, the TCR libraries were built with molecular barcoding that relied on unique molecular identifiers. TCRdb reran the public reads through fastp at Q25 and MiXCR, keeping productive beta chains. Rows matching on CDR3 protein sequence are summarized as one entry with the most common DNA and genes. Present in this sample are some 550,000 distinct CDR3 sequences, roughly 18% of which were seen just once. The ten largest make up more than 2.5% of the sample. Sequencing was performed on PBMCs from the stem cell graft donor, taken from the stem cell graft. These receptors were obtained from a human donor who donated a stem cell graft to a child with acute lymphoblastic leukemia.

The chain employs TRBV20-1 and TRBJ2-2; D could derive from TRBD1 or TRBD2 (6 bases each). The CDR3 runs to 17 residues. The germline gives CDR1 DFQATT, CDR2 SNEGSKA (reference sequence). Trimming cost V 0 bases and J 3 bases, with 17 bases left between them. CDR3 sequence reads: CSARDLGGAGDTGELFF. The CDR3, as DNA: TGCAGTGCTAGAGATCTCGGGGGCGCTGGGGACACCGGGGAGCTGTTTTTT.

The chain couples TRBV15 to TRBJ2-3; tentative D call: TRBD1 (6 bases). Trimming took off 0 bases at V and 1 base at J, with 8 bases between the two ends. The CDR3 runs 15 residues. Looked up from germline, CDR1 is LNHNV and CDR2 is YYDKDF (reference sequence). The CDR3 DNA is TGTGCCACCAGCAGAGACAGGGGCCGCACAGATACGCAGTATTTT. Translation gives CATSRDRGRTDTQYF.

This clonotype has more than one count but fewer than ten. J is TRBJ1-3 and V is TRBV5-1; perhaps TRBD1 as D (6 bases). Between the trimmed V and J ends, which lost 1 base and 0 bases, there was a span of 11 bases. Germline CDR1 and CDR2: SGHRS and YFSETQ. The CDR3 extends over 16 amino acids. The CDR3 nucleotides are TGCGCCAGCAGCTTGTCAGGGGAGAGCTCTGGAAACACCATATATTTT. Translated, it gives CASSLSGESSGNTIYF.

The chain uses TRBV24-1 and TRBJ2-1; 11 bases line up with TRBD2. The J segment lost 0 bases and the V segment lost 4 bases, leaving 16 bases of the junction unmatched. The V gene's germline CDR1 is KGHDR and CDR2 SFDVKD. CDR3 length: 21 residues. CDR3 nucleotides: TGTGCCACCAGTGACCTGATTAGACTAGCGGGACAAAGTAGCTCCTACAATGAGCAGTTCTTC. Translation: CATSDLIRLAGQSSSYNEQFF.

A few counts support this clonotype. V usage is TRBV4-1 and J usage is TRBJ2-5, with TRBD2 matching 9 bases. The junction had 4 bases not matched to a gene; V was cut back by 5 bases and J by 3 bases. The CDR3 covers 14 residues. Germline values: CDR1 MGHRA, CDR2 YSYEKL. CDR3 region: CASSYSGSEETQYF. The DNA of the CDR3 is TGCGCCAGCAGCTATAGCGGGAGCGAAGAGACCCAGTACTTC.

The chain couples TRBV7-8 to TRBJ1-5; no firm D call. Germline assignment: CDR1 SGHVS and CDR2 FQNEAQ. Between the trimmed V and J ends, which lost 5 bases and 5 bases, there was a span of 13 bases. The CDR3 extends over 14 amino acids. The CDR3 DNA sequence: TGTGCCAGCAGCGACGAGGCTGGGGATCAGCCCCAGCATTTT. Translation gives CASSDEAGDQPQHF.

This clonotype turned up a few times. This sequence joins TRBV5-1 and TRBJ2-1; D gene unclear. This CDR3 is 13 amino acids long. Trimming pared 5 bases from V and 4 bases from J, leaving 10 bases between. The germline V gene encodes CDR1 SGHRS and CDR2 YFSETQ. CDR3 protein: CASRPIDYNEQFF. The CDR3 DNA sequence: TGCGCCAGCAGACCCATAGATTACAATGAGCAGTTCTTC. The full variable domain, its missing parts supplied by reference TRBV5-1 and TRBJ2-1, is KAGVTQTPRYLIKTRGQQVTLSCSPISGHRSVSWYQQTPGQGLQFLFEYFSETQRNKGNFPGRFSGRQFSNSRSEMNVSTLELGDSALYLCASRPIDYNEQFFGPGTRLTVL.

This clonotype was counted only a few times. The rearrangement links TRBV7-9 to TRBJ2-3; tentative D call: TRBD2 (6 bases). The CDR3 totals 16 residues. Germline CDR1 is SEHNR and CDR2 is FQNEAQ (reference sequence). The V end lost 4 bases, the J end lost 3 bases, and 17 bases lay between the germline ends. CDR3 in amino acids: CASSSSTGDGTDTQYF. The CDR3 region has the DNA TGTGCCAGCAGCTCCTCGACGGGGGATGGGACAGATACGCAGTATTTT. Full variable domain (rest looked up from reference TRBV7-9 and TRBJ2-3): DTGVSQNPRHKITKRGQNVTFRCDPISEHNRLYWYRQTLGQGPEFLTYFQNEAQLEKSRLLSDRFSAERPKGSFSTLEIQRTEQGDSAMYLCASSSSTGDGTDTQYFGPGTRLTVL.

There are a few counts of this clonotype. This chain uses TRBV13 with TRBJ1-5, with 8 bases that match TRBD1. The V segment lost 0 bases and the J segment 7 bases; nucleotides outside the gene matches: 5. CDR3 length: 15 amino acids. CDR1 PRHDT and CDR2 FYEKMQ come from the germline V gene (reference sequence). The CDR3 region has the DNA TGTGCCAGCAGCTTAGGACAGGGGGTTAGGCAGCCCCAGCATTTT. Its translation: CASSLGQGVRQPQHF. Variable domain in full (rest from reference TRBV13 and TRBJ1-5): AAGVIQSPRHLIKEKRETATLKCYPIPRHDTVYWYQQGPGQDPQFLISFYEKMQSDKGSIPDRFSAQQFSDYHSELNMSSLELGDSALYFCASSLGQGVRQPQHFGDGTRLSIL.

The chain recombines TRBV5-1 with TRBJ1-2; TRBD1 agrees at 8 bases. Germline CDR1 reads SGHRS; CDR2 reads YFSETQ. The CDR3 extends over 16 amino acids. V lost 5 bases and J lost 0; bases outside the gene matches: 9. The CDR3 bases are TGCGCCAGCAGGGGACAGGCCTTCAGAGCTAACTATGGCTACACCTTC. Translated: CASRGQAFRANYGYTF.

The genes are TRBV20-1 and TRBJ1-3; D remains unclear. V lost 5 bases and J lost 1, with 15 bases in between. The CDR3 runs to 15 residues. Per the germline V gene, CDR1 is DFQATT and CDR2 is SNEGSKA (reference sequence). CDR3 in DNA: TGCAGTGCTTCAGATCCTGCCTCATCTGGAAACACCATATATTTT. This codes for CSASDPASSGNTIYF.

The CDR3 DNA sequence: TGTGCCAGCAGTCCACAGGGGGTTCCCTCCTACGAGCAGTACTTC. Its protein product is CASSPQGVPSYEQYF. The chain uses TRBV12-3 or TRBV12-4 and TRBJ2-7; TRBD1 agrees at 8 bases. The CDR3 loop spans 15 amino acids. V shed 5 bases and J 0 bases; nucleotides not matched to a gene: 6.

This clonotype was observed a few times. This chain connects TRBV10-2 to TRBJ1-2; D is ambiguous. The V end lost 8 bases, the J end lost 0 bases, and 22 bases lay between the germline ends. Looked up from germline, CDR1 is WSHSY and CDR2 is SAAADI. The CDR3 covers 17 residues. This CDR3 is CASAMRERFVTNYGYTF. CDR3 in DNA: TGCGCCAGCGCCATGAGGGAGAGATTTGTTACTAACTATGGCTACACCTTC.

The V call is TRBV12-3 or TRBV12-4, the J call TRBJ2-1; 11 bases line up with TRBD2. V lost 7 bases, J lost 7 bases, and 12 bases stayed unmatched. This CDR3 has 16 residues. The CDR3 DNA reads TGTGCCAGCAACCCAACTGGGCTAGCGGGAGGTAATGAGCAGTTCTTC. This translates into CASNPTGLAGGNEQFF.

The genes are TRBV5-1 and TRBJ2-1, with 10 bases that match TRBD2. The V gene end was trimmed by 3 bases and the J gene end by 4 bases; junction bases not matched to a gene: 10. The CDR3 runs to 17 residues. Looked up from germline, CDR1 is SGHRS and CDR2 is YFSETQ. The CDR3 here is CASSWASGSPNYNEQFF. CDR3 sequence (DNA): TGCGCCAGCAGCTGGGCTAGCGGGAGCCCGAATTACAATGAGCAGTTCTTC.

The chain carries TRBV3-1 and TRBJ2-5, with TRBD2 matching over 8 bases. The germline V gene has CDR1 LGHDT and CDR2 YNNKEL (reference sequence). V was clipped by 4 bases and J by 4 bases; unmatched bases: 8. The CDR3 is made up of 15 amino acids. CDR3 residues: CASSLDGRAAETQYF. For the CDR3, the DNA is TGTGCCAGCAGCCTGGACGGGAGGGCCGCAGAGACCCAGTACTTC.

The DNA of the CDR3 is TGTGCCAGCAGCCTCCCAGGGACTAGCGGCTACGAGCAGTACTTC. Protein: CASSLPGTSGYEQYF. The chain carries TRBV7-9 and TRBJ2-7; 11 bases are shared with TRBD2. After removal of 5 bases from V and 3 bases from J, the junction contained 6 bases not matched to a gene. CDR1 and CDR2 from the germline V gene are SEHNR and FQNEAQ (reference sequence). The CDR3 loop spans 15 amino acids.

The chain couples TRBV20-1 to TRBJ2-5; D call uncertain. Trimming removed 0 bases from V and 1 base from J, with 3 bases in between. The CDR3 spans 12 residues. The germline CDR1 and CDR2 sequences are DFQATT and SNEGSKA (reference sequence). The CDR3 is CSARETQETQYF. For the CDR3, the DNA is TGCAGTGCTAGAGAGACCCAAGAGACCCAGTACTTC.